Each of the 7 T cell receptor beta chains below was sequenced from the same sample in a study of blood T cell repertoires in COVID-19 (TCRdb year 2020). Library creation used the immunoSEQ multiplex PCR assay. TCRdb took over this immuneACCESS table, retaining in-frame rearrangements with V and J assigned. Such tables are incomplete; in checked studies, under half of the missing clones stem from an unresolved V gene, and the remainder is unexplained. The sample table holds some 83,000 clones, of which about 83% were seen once. The ten largest clones capture around 5% of the sample. The sample was peripheral blood. These receptors all stem from a woman over 75 with active or convalescent COVID-19.

The chain employs TRBV28 and TRBJ1-2; 7 bases fit TRBD1. Germline lookup yields CDR1 MDHEN and CDR2 SYDVKM. Trimming at V came to 4 bases and at J to 0 bases, leaving 2 bases not matched to a gene. This CDR3 is built from 14 residues. The CDR3 here is CASSWTGTNYGYTF. The CDR3 nucleotides are TGTGCCAGCAGTTGGACAGGAACTAACTATGGCTACACCTTC.

This rearrangement joins TRBV6-5 to TRBJ1-1, with D possibly matching TRBD1 (5 bases). Germline CDR1 is MNHEY and CDR2 is SVGAGI. The germline V and J ends were trimmed by 2 bases and 2 bases, with 9 bases remaining between them. The CDR3 length is 14 residues. The CDR3 protein is CASSYQDSNTEAFF. In DNA form, the CDR3 reads TGTGCCAGCAGTTACCAAGACAGCAACACTGAAGCTTTCTTT.

This clone came up a few times. The chain is built from TRBV3-1 (or the pseudogene TRBV3-2) and TRBJ2-5; TRBD1 matches 7 bases. CDR3 size: 14 residues. With V trimmed by 4 bases and J by 5 bases, 7 bases remained unmatched. The V gene's germline CDR1 is LGHDT and CDR2 YNNKEL (reference sequence). The CDR3: CASSPRQGRETQYF. The CDR3 bases are TGTGCCAGCAGCCCACGACAGGGCCGGGAGACCCAGTACTTC.

The rearrangement links TRBV12-5 to TRBJ2-5; D might be TRBD1 (5 bases). This CDR3 is built from 13 residues. CDR1 is LGHNT, CDR2 FRNRAP, per germline. V lost 1 base and J 5 bases, leaving 8 bases between the germline ends. The CDR3 is CASGLGGGETQYF. CDR3 bases: TGTGCTAGTGGTTTGGGGGGCGGCGAGACCCAGTACTTC.

The chain carries TRBV5-4 and TRBJ1-4, with D tentatively TRBD1 (5 bases). Germline loops: CDR1 SGHNT, CDR2 YYREEE (reference sequence). V lost 5 bases and J 5 bases, leaving 10 bases between the germline ends. There are 13 residues in the CDR3. The CDR3 sequence is CASRGRGNEKLFF. CDR3 in DNA: TGTGCCAGCAGGGGTAGGGGCAATGAAAAACTGTTTTTT. Filled out from reference TRBV5-4 and TRBJ1-4, the complete variable domain reads ETGVTQSPTHLIKTRGQQVTLRCSSQSGHNTVSWYQQALGQGPQFIFQYYREEENGRGNFPPRFSGLQFPNYSSELNVNALELDDSALYLCASRGRGNEKLFFGSGTQLSVL.

This clone was counted between two and nine times. This chain connects TRBV29-1 to TRBJ1-2; TRBD1 matches at 9 bases. Germline V CDR1 and CDR2: SQVTM, ANQGSEA. CDR3 length equals 12 residues. With V trimmed by 4 bases and J by 6 bases, 3 bases remained unmatched. Here the CDR3 reads CSVGRDRDGYTF. For the CDR3, the DNA is TGCAGCGTTGGACGGGACAGGGATGGCTACACCTTC.

The chain couples TRBV29-1 to TRBJ2-6, with D tentatively TRBD2 (6 bases). CDR3 length equals 16 residues. V was shortened by 7 bases and J by 1 base, with 17 bases between the two germline ends. Germline V gene lookup returns CDR1 SQVTM and CDR2 ANQGSEA. Here the CDR3 reads CSAGLGDFSGANVLTF. The CDR3, as DNA: TGCAGCGCTGGACTCGGGGACTTTTCTGGGGCCAACGTCCTGACTTTC.